Listed below are T cell receptor beta chains from one sample, sequenced in a study of cytomegalovirus exposure and HLA in healthy donors. This table comes from immunoSEQ multiplex PCR, and its TCRdb copy is limited to in-frame clones, with some not included. The sample has approximately 150,000 clones; roughly four fifths are singletons. The sequenced material came from PBMCs. All receptors derive from a female donor in good health and CMV-seronegative. CDR3s include the opening cysteine and the closing phenylalanine or tryptophan. D genes are given only for firm matches. Clone size is not always given. Where it is, it says once, few, many or a class for expanded clones.

D,size,V,J,CDR3,DNA
-,-,TRBV29-1,TRBJ2-3,CSVVVLSGNDNADTQYF,TGCAGCGTTGTAGTCTTATCGGGGAACGATAATGCAGATACGCAGTATTTT
-,-,TRBV11-3,TRBJ1-3,CASSLDSSGENTIYF,TGTGCCAGCAGCTTAGATTCTTCGGGGGAGAACACCATATATTTT
TRBD1,few,TRBV6-5,TRBJ1-4,CASRRQGRTNEKLFF,TGTGCCAGCAGACGACAGGGTCGAACTAATGAAAAACTGTTTTTT
TRBD1,few,TRBV6-1,TRBJ1-2,CASSGTGGYGYTF,TGTGCCAGCAGTGGTACAGGGGGCTATGGCTACACCTTC
-,-,TRBV5-6,TRBJ1-6,CASSLGARAYNSPLHF,TGTGCCAGCAGCTTGGGGGCCAGAGCCTATAATTCACCCCTCCACTTT
TRBD2,-,TRBV2,TRBJ2-4,CASSEGLAVAKNIQYF,TGTGCCAGCAGTGAAGGACTAGCGGTAGCCAAAAACATTCAGTACTTC
-,-,TRBV10-3,TRBJ2-3,CAISEGLTTDTQYF,TGTGCCATCAGTGAGGGACTAACGACAGATACGCAGTATTTT
TRBD2,-,TRBV7-9,TRBJ2-2,CASRSSGGRTGELFF,TGTGCCAGCAGATCTAGCGGGGGCCGCACCGGGGAGCTGTTTTTT
-,-,TRBV19,TRBJ1-2,CASSTDGVNYGYTF,TGTGCCAGTAGTACAGACGGAGTTAACTATGGCTACACCTTC
-,-,TRBV21-1,TRBJ2-3,CASSKGWGTRSTDTQYF,TGTGCCAGCAGCAAAGGTTGGGGGACTAGAAGCACAGATACGCAGTATTTT
-,-,TRBV7-8,TRBJ2-2,CASSLGLTTGELFF,TGTGCCAGCAGCCTTGGGCTAACCACCGGGGAGCTGTTTTTT
-,-,TRBV5-3,TRBJ1-3,CARSPLQGSRSGNTIYF,TGTGCCAGAAGCCCTTTACAGGGAAGCCGCTCTGGAAACACCATATATTTT
TRBD2,-,TRBV7-9,TRBJ2-7,CASSNGTSGREEQYF,TGTGCCAGCAGCAACGGGACTAGCGGGAGGGAAGAGCAGTACTTC
TRBD1,-,TRBV7-7,TRBJ2-5,CASSFGQGGEETQYF,TGTGCTAGCAGCTTCGGACAGGGCGGGGAAGAGACCCAGTACTTC
-,-,TRBV9,TRBJ1-1,CASSVVTLEAFF,TGTGCCAGCAGCGTAGTGACACTTGAAGCTTTCTTT
-,-,TRBV9,TRBJ2-1,CASSVAGGPYNEQFF,TGTGCCAGCAGCGTAGCTGGGGGCCCCTACAATGAGCAGTTCTTC
-,-,TRBV27,TRBJ2-7,CASSLARFNEQYF,TGTGCCAGCAGTTTAGCTAGGTTCAACGAGCAGTACTTC
-,-,TRBV4-3,TRBJ1-1,CASSQGGVWNTEAFF,TGCGCCAGCAGCCAAGGCGGGGTATGGAACACTGAAGCTTTCTTT
-,-,TRBV10-3,TRBJ1-5,CAISEGAVEPQHF,TGTGCCATCAGTGAGGGGGCGGTGGAGCCCCAGCATTTT
TRBD2,-,TRBV7-2,TRBJ2-5,CASSFPLGAGEETQYF,TGTGCCAGCAGCTTCCCCCTGGGAGCGGGAGAGGAGACCCAGTACTTC
-,-,TRBV7-2,TRBJ2-3,CASSLVAQDTQYF,TGTGCCAGCAGCTTAGTGGCTCAGGATACGCAGTATTTT
-,few,TRBV29-1,TRBJ1-1,CSGQQSRGTEAFF,TGCAGCGGGCAGCAATCCCGCGGCACTGAAGCTTTCTTT
-,-,TRBV18,TRBJ1-4,CASSRGGVIFNEKLFF,TGTGCCAGCTCGCGGGGAGGGGTCATCTTTAATGAAAAACTGTTTTTT
-,-,TRBV27,TRBJ1-6,CASTSQGKNSPLHF,TGTGCCAGCACCTCACAGGGTAAAAATTCACCCCTCCACTTT
TRBD1,few,TRBV27,TRBJ2-7,CASRLRDRLYEQYF,TGTGCCAGCAGGCTCCGGGACAGGCTCTACGAGCAGTACTTC
TRBD1,-,TRBV18,TRBJ1-6,CASSPETGPGSPLHF,TGTGCCAGCTCACCGGAGACAGGGCCCGGTTCACCCCTCCACTTT
TRBD2,-,TRBV11-1,TRBJ2-1,CASSRPKRGGRDEQFF,TGTGCCAGCAGCCGTCCTAAGCGGGGGGGCCGGGATGAGCAGTTCTTC
-,once,TRBV28,TRBJ2-1,CASSPLLSDEQFF,TGTGCCAGCAGTCCCCTCCTTAGCGATGAGCAATTCTTC
TRBD1,-,TRBV6-6,TRBJ1-1,CASSLGQDGPNTEAFF,TGTGCCAGCAGCCTCGGACAGGATGGGCCCAACACTGAAGCTTTCTTT